This TCR beta chain was captured in a study of cytomegalovirus exposure and HLA in healthy donors. V shed 1 base, J shed 0 bases, and the junction held 6 bases outside the gene matches. The CDR3 sequence is 18 residues long. Looked up from germline, CDR1 is SGHTA and CDR2 is FQGNSA. PCR amplification relied on 60 Vbeta primers (plus 13 Jbeta primers). Sequencing used immunoSEQ multiplex PCR; TCRdb keeps in-frame clones, though not all of them. Of about 150,000 clones in the sample, 65% to 85% were seen once. The sequenced material came from PBMCs. The chain combines TRBV7-2 with TRBJ2-6, with TRBD1 identical over 7 bases. This TCR was sampled from a woman between 35 and 50 years old in good health and CMV-seropositive. CDR3 amino acids: CASSLVGTARSGANVLTF. The CDR3 DNA is TGTGCCAGCAGCTTAGTAGGGACAGCTCGCTCTGGGGCCAACGTCCTGACTTTC.